Listed here are 5 T cell receptor beta chains from one sample, sequenced in a study of control samples from healthy donors and cancer patients (dated by TCRdb to between 2020 and 2021). The method was the immunoSEQ multiplex PCR assay. The table was pulled from immuneACCESS by TCRdb, which kept in-frame rearrangements only. Such tables lose some clones; where checked, under half of the loss comes from unresolved V genes, and the rest has no known cause. The sample table lists 100,000 to 150,000 clones, 80% to 90% of them with a count of one. The ten largest make up 40% of the sample. Sequenced sample: blood. The origin of the receptors is a middle-aged man in good health.

This sequence joins TRBV11-2 and TRBJ1-2; D not certain. V dropped 3 bases and J dropped 5 bases, with 7 bases sitting between them. The CDR3 consists of 12 residues. Germline assignment: CDR1 SGHAT and CDR2 FQNNGV. The CDR3 protein is CASSLDIYGYTF. As DNA, the CDR3 is TGTGCCAGCAGCTTGGATATTTATGGCTACACCTTC.

CDR3 protein: CASSEIAGKETQYF. The CDR3 coding sequence is TGTGCCAGCAGTGAAATTGCAGGGAAGGAGACCCAGTACTTC. The V and J genes are TRBV2 and TRBJ2-5; tentatively, D is TRBD1 (5 bases). The CDR3 totals 14 residues. CDR1 is SNHLY, CDR2 FYNNEI, per germline. V dropped 2 bases and J dropped 5 bases, with 12 bases sitting between them. The full variable domain, with the rest looked up from reference TRBV2 and TRBJ2-5, is EPEVTQTPSHQVTQMGQEVILRCVPISNHLYFYWYRQILGQKVEFLVSFYNNEISEKSEIFDDQFSVERPDGSNFTLKIRSTKLEDSAMYFCASSEIAGKETQYFGPGTRLLVL.

This clone is a singleton in its sample. This sequence joins TRBV27 and TRBJ2-1; 8 positions agree with TRBD1. CDR1 is MNHEY, CDR2 SMNVEV, per germline (reference sequence). The CDR3 runs to 17 residues. Trimming took 2 bases from V and 10 from J; bases not matched to a gene: 16. Here the CDR3 reads CASSLGRGRGLFQEQFF. As DNA, the CDR3 is TGTGCCAGCAGTTTAGGCAGGGGGCGCGGTCTCTTCCAGGAGCAGTTCTTC.

The rearrangement joins TRBV27 to TRBJ2-2; D is perhaps TRBD1 (5 bases). This CDR3 is built from 15 residues. V was clipped by 5 bases and J by 3 bases, with 13 bases between them. The germline V gene has CDR1 MNHEY and CDR2 SMNVEV (reference sequence). This CDR3 is CASSPIGADTGELFF. The CDR3 DNA is TGTGCCAGCAGTCCGATAGGGGCAGACACCGGGGAGCTGTTTTTT.

The chain links TRBV27 to TRBJ1-1, with TRBD1 matching over 7 bases. The V and J ends lost 9 bases and 4 bases, in that order; junction bases with no gene match: 11. Germline V CDR1 and CDR2: MNHEY, SMNVEV (reference sequence). There are 14 residues in the CDR3. CDR3 amino acids: CASQGVRGVTEAFF. The DNA for the CDR3 is TGTGCCAGTCAGGGGGTCCGAGGGGTCACTGAAGCTTTCTTT.